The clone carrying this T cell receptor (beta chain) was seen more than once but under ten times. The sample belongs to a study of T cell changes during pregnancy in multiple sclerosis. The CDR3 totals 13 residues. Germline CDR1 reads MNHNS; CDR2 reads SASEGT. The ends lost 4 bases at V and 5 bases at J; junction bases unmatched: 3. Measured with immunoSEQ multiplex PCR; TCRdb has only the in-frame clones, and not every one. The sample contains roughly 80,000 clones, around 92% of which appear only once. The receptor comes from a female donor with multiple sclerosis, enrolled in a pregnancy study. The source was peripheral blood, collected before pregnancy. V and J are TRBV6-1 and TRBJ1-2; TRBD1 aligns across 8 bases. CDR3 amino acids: CASSADRAYGYTF. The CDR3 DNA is TGTGCCAGCAGTGCGGACAGGGCATATGGCTACACCTTC.